One sample yielded the 2 T cell receptor beta chains listed below, sequenced in a study of shared clonotypes between healthy human individuals. Method: immunoSEQ multiplex PCR; TCRdb's copy keeps in-frame clones and lacks some. Among some 89,000 clones listed, approximately 61% were seen once. Material for sequencing was memory CD8+ T cells sorted from blood. Noted subset: CD45RO+ cells pooled with CCR7-negative TemRA cells. Receptors were obtained from a man aged 25-45 years in good health.

The CDR3 DNA is TGTGCCAGCAGTAGGCTAGCGGGAGCCGGGGAGCTGTTTTTT. This sequence encodes CASSRLAGAGELFF. The chain employs TRBV2 and TRBJ2-2; 10 positions agree with TRBD2. Germline lookup yields CDR1 SNHLY and CDR2 FYNNEI. The junction had 3 bases not matched to a gene; V was cut back by 5 bases and J by 6 bases. CDR3 length: 14 residues.

The chain is built from TRBV25-1 and TRBJ2-5; D is unresolved. CDR1 is MGHDK and CDR2 is SYGVNS in the germline V gene. The CDR3 sequence is 13 residues long. V was cut by 4 bases and J by 5 bases, with 11 bases left in between. The CDR3 nucleotides are TGTGCCAGCAGTGCCCCCTCCGTGGAGACCCAGTACTTC. As protein: CASSAPSVETQYF. The whole variable domain, remainder taken from reference TRBV25-1 and TRBJ2-5, is EADIYQTPRYLVIGTGKKITLECSQTMGHDKMYWYQQDPGMELHLIHYSYGVNSTEKGDLSSESTVSRIRTEHFPLTLESARPSHTSQYLCASSAPSVETQYFGPGTRLLVL.